What follows are 30 T cell receptor beta chains derived from one specimen sequenced in a study of Tregs in tolerant kidney transplant recipients. TCRdb's copy holds only in-frame clones and misses some; the assay was immunoSEQ multiplex PCR. The sample carries nearly 15,000 clones, around 80% recorded once. The sequenced sample was Tregs from blood, obtained before the transplant. These receptor sequences come from a human donor who received a combined kidney and bone marrow transplant.

The table lists this clone with a few counts. The chain has TRBV10-3 and TRBJ1-2, with D unclear. The V gene lost 5 bases and the J gene lost 6 bases, with 16 bases spanning the gap. CDR1 ENHRY and CDR2 SYGVKD come from the germline V gene. The CDR3 runs to 14 residues. The CDR3 loop is CAISPGDWANGYTF. The CDR3 DNA reads TGTGCCATCAGTCCCGGGGATTGGGCCAATGGCTACACCTTC.

The V gene is TRBV6-1, the J gene TRBJ1-4; D ambiguous. The CDR3 is 12 amino acids. Per the germline V gene, CDR1 is MNHNS and CDR2 is SASEGT. V was trimmed by 0 bases and J by 10 bases, leaving 6 bases between them. In nucleotides, the CDR3 is TGTGCCAGCAGTGAAGCCAGTGGAAAACTGTTTTTT. It is translated as CASSEASGKLFF.

This sequence joins TRBV5-6 and TRBJ1-1, with D unclear. The CDR3 is 11 residues long. CDR1 and CDR2 from the germline V gene are SGHDT and YYEEEE. V was trimmed by 4 bases and J by 10 bases, leaving 11 bases between them. The CDR3 is CASSRGRSAFF. CDR3 nucleotides: TGTGCCAGCAGCAGAGGGCGTTCAGCTTTCTTT.

The chain carries TRBV28 and TRBJ2-6; TRBD2 matches at 7 bases. The V gene end was trimmed by 10 bases and the J gene end by 2 bases; junction bases not matched to a gene: 17. The CDR3 contains 18 residues. Germline V CDR1 and CDR2: MDHEN, SYDVKM. The CDR3 protein is CATSLPRWGGTGANVLTF. CDR3 sequence (DNA): TGTGCCACCTCCCTACCCCGGTGGGGGGGAACTGGGGCCAACGTCCTGACTTTC.

The rearrangement links TRBV28 to TRBJ2-3, with 10 bases fitting TRBD2. The length of the CDR3 is 14 residues. Germline CDR1 and CDR2: MDHEN and SYDVKM. Unmatched junction bases numbered 8, after V lost 9 bases and J lost 5 bases. The chain's CDR3 is CARQREGLGDTQYF. CDR3 in DNA: TGTGCCAGGCAGCGGGAGGGCTTGGGAGATACGCAGTATTTT.

The chain carries TRBV29-1 and TRBJ2-1, with TRBD1 as a possible D gene (5 bases). This CDR3 comprises 15 residues. Germline assignment: CDR1 SQVTM and CDR2 ANQGSEA. V lost 7 bases to trimming and J lost 1 base, with 17 bases between them. CDR3 DNA: TGCAGCGGGACGCAGGGATATATGTCCTACAATGAGCAGTTCTTC. This encodes CSGTQGYMSYNEQFF.

Here the CDR3 reads CASSLVRLNEKLFF. The CDR3 bases are TGTGCCAGCAGCTTAGTGCGGCTTAATGAAAAACTGTTTTTT. This chain joins TRBV7-9 and TRBJ1-4; D call uncertain. Trimming shortened V by 1 base and J by 4 bases, and 7 bases separated the two germline ends. From germline, CDR1 is SEHNR and CDR2 FQNEAQ (reference sequence). The CDR3 consists of 14 residues.

The chain uses TRBV30 and TRBJ2-7; D remains unclear. Germline V gene lookup returns CDR1 GTSNPN and CDR2 SVGIG (reference sequence). The V and J ends lost 2 bases and 12 bases respectively, with 5 bases between them. The CDR3 runs to 8 residues. The CDR3, as DNA: TGTGCCTGGAGTCCTCCGTACTTC. Amino acids: CAWSPPYF.

This chain links TRBV5-6 with TRBJ2-7, with D perhaps TRBD2 (5 bases). The CDR3 runs 14 residues. Germline loops: CDR1 SGHDT, CDR2 YYEEEE. V was pared by 0 bases and J by 8 bases, with 15 bases between. The CDR3 region has the DNA TGTGCCAGCAGCTTGGCCCCGAGACTCGGGAAGCAGTACTTC. Its protein product is CASSLAPRLGKQYF.

The rearrangement uses TRBV5-1 and TRBJ2-7, with 8 bases aligning to TRBD2. Germline CDR1 reads SGHRS; CDR2 reads YFSETQ. V was clipped by 7 bases and J by 7 bases; unmatched bases: 16. This CDR3 contains 15 residues. The chain's CDR3 is CASSGAGGFLWEQYF. In DNA, the CDR3 is TGCGCCAGCTCCGGGGCGGGAGGCTTTCTATGGGAGCAGTACTTC. Full variable domain (outside the CDR3, taken from reference TRBV5-1 and TRBJ2-7): KAGVTQTPRYLIKTRGQQVTLSCSPISGHRSVSWYQQTPGQGLQFLFEYFSETQRNKGNFPGRFSGRQFSNSRSEMNVSTLELGDSALYLCASSGAGGFLWEQYFGPGTRLTVT.

This chain joins TRBV6-5 and TRBJ2-2, with D perhaps matching TRBD2 (6 bases). Trimming removed 7 bases from V and 7 bases from J, with 10 bases in between. From germline, CDR1 is MNHEY and CDR2 SVGAGI. The CDR3 has 12 amino acids. Here the CDR3 DNA reads TGTGCCAGCAAGGTTAGCGGCGGGGAGCTGTTTTTT. Translated, it gives CASKVSGGELFF.

The genes are TRBV9 and TRBJ2-3, with 12 bases that match TRBD2. Germline V CDR1 and CDR2: SGDLS, YYNGEE. CDR3 length equals 15 residues. Unmatched junction bases numbered 5, after V lost 3 bases and J lost 6 bases. CDR3 sequence: CASSGLAGVGDTQYF. CDR3 in DNA: TGTGCCAGCAGCGGACTAGCGGGAGTTGGGGATACGCAGTATTTT.

The rearrangement links TRBV6-5 to TRBJ1-6; D possibly corresponds to TRBD1 (6 bases). Germline V gene lookup returns CDR1 MNHEY and CDR2 SVGAGI. The CDR3 totals 14 residues. V lost 8 bases, J lost 12 bases, and 20 bases lay in between. CDR3 sequence: CASSFRGAGGPLHF. CDR3 bases: TGTGCCAGCTCCTTCAGGGGTGCGGGGGGACCCCTCCACTTT.

In the case of this clone: The junction differs from germline at one of its ends, possibly a read error. This chain uses TRBV29-1 with TRBJ1-2; 8 bases fit TRBD1. Germline CDR1 and CDR2: SQVTM and ANQGSEA. This CDR3 is 11 amino acids long. The DNA for the CDR3 is TGCAGCTTTGACAGGGGCGAAGGCTACACCTTC. Protein: CSFDRGEGYTF.

The chain has TRBV30 and TRBJ2-3; tentatively, D is TRBD1 (5 bases). Germline-derived CDR1 and CDR2 are GTSNPN and SVGIG (reference sequence). Trimming pared 0 bases from V and 1 base from J, leaving 14 bases between. The CDR3 is 16 amino acids. The CDR3 DNA follows: TGTGCCTGGAGTGTAAGTATGGGGCAGGGCACAGATACGCAGTATTTT. It translates to CAWSVSMGQGTDTQYF.

The chain employs TRBV10-3 and TRBJ2-7; D might be TRBD2 (5 bases). V was shortened by 3 bases and J by 3 bases, with 18 bases between the two germline ends. The CDR3 is 16 amino acids. Germline-derived CDR1 and CDR2 are ENHRY and SYGVKD. CDR3 sequence reads: CAISEEGRTFGYEQYF. The CDR3 DNA is TGTGCCATCAGTGAAGAGGGAAGGACGTTCGGCTACGAGCAGTACTTC.

The chain joins TRBV5-6 to TRBJ1-5; the match to TRBD1 covers 8 bases. Trimming took 3 bases from V and 6 from J; bases not matched to a gene: 8. The CDR3 is 15 amino acids. Per the germline V gene, CDR1 is SGHDT and CDR2 is YYEEEE. CDR3 nucleotides: TGTGCCAGCAGCTCTGACAGGGGCAAGGGTCAGCCCCAGCATTTT. Translating it yields CASSSDRGKGQPQHF.

This sequence joins TRBV2 and TRBJ2-7; tentative D call: TRBD2 (5 bases). There are 13 residues in the CDR3. CDR1 is SNHLY and CDR2 is FYNNEI in the germline V gene. V shed 10 bases and J shed 3 bases, with 16 bases lying between them. This CDR3 reads CANDRGPIYEQYF. In DNA form, the CDR3 reads TGTGCCAATGATCGGGGTCCCATCTACGAGCAGTACTTC. Filled out from reference TRBV2 and TRBJ2-7, the complete variable domain reads EPEVTQTPSHQVTQMGQEVILRCVPISNHLYFYWYRQILGQKVEFLVSFYNNEISEKSEIFDDQFSVERPDGSNFTLKIRSTKLEDSAMYFCANDRGPIYEQYFGPGTRLTVT.

This chain joins TRBV5-1 and TRBJ2-7, with 9 bases aligning to TRBD2. CDR3 length: 15 amino acids. The ends lost 0 bases at V and 0 bases at J; junction bases unmatched: 1. CDR1 and CDR2 from the germline V gene are SGHRS and YFSETQ. This CDR3 is CASSLGLAASYEQYF. The CDR3 coding sequence is TGCGCCAGCAGCTTGGGACTAGCGGCCTCCTACGAGCAGTACTTC. The complete variable domain, with remaining parts taken from reference TRBV5-1 and TRBJ2-7, reads KAGVTQTPRYLIKTRGQQVTLSCSPISGHRSVSWYQQTPGQGLQFLFEYFSETQRNKGNFPGRFSGRQFSNSRSEMNVSTLELGDSALYLCASSLGLAASYEQYFGPGTRLTVT.

The chain recombines TRBV7-6 with TRBJ1-6; 9 bases map to TRBD1. CDR3 length: 17 amino acids. V lost 4 bases, J lost 7 bases, and 11 bases stayed unmatched. The V gene's germline CDR1 is SGHVS and CDR2 FNYEAQ. The CDR3 DNA sequence: TGTGCCAGCAGCTCTGGCCCTGGGACAGGGCGGAATTCACCCCTCCACTTT. Translating it yields CASSSGPGTGRNSPLHF.

This sequence joins TRBV6-5 and TRBJ2-5; maybe TRBD1 (5 bases). The CDR3 spans 13 residues. CDR1 is MNHEY and CDR2 is SVGAGI in the germline V gene. V was trimmed by 4 bases and J by 5 bases, leaving 11 bases between them. In nucleotides, the CDR3 is TGTGCCAGCAGTTTCCCAGGGTTGGAGACCCAGTACTTC. Translating it yields CASSFPGLETQYF.

V usage is TRBV6-5 and J usage is TRBJ1-2, with a possible D match to TRBD1 (6 bases). The CDR3 has 14 amino acids. V dropped 5 bases and J dropped 0 bases, with 10 bases sitting between them. CDR1 is MNHEY and CDR2 is SVGAGI in the germline V gene. This chain's CDR3 is CASSNRVTNYGYTF. The CDR3 DNA sequence: TGTGCCAGCAGTAACAGGGTTACTAACTATGGCTACACCTTC.

The genes are TRBV19 and TRBJ2-3; TRBD2 might be the D (6 bases). CDR1 is LNHDA, CDR2 SQIVND, per germline (reference sequence). This CDR3 comprises 13 residues. The V gene lost 6 bases and the J gene lost 12 bases, with 19 bases spanning the gap. The CDR3 loop is CASRGGPNEPQYF. CDR3 nucleotides: TGTGCCAGTAGGGGGGGACCCAATGAACCCCAGTATTTT.

This chain links TRBV5-1 with TRBJ2-3, with 8 bases aligning to TRBD2. Losses at the gene ends were 3 bases for V and 3 bases for J; bases not matched to a gene: 6. CDR3 length equals 15 residues. Germline-derived CDR1 and CDR2 are SGHRS and YFSETQ. This CDR3 is CASSWASGGTDTQYF. CDR3 bases: TGCGCCAGCAGCTGGGCCAGCGGGGGTACAGATACGCAGTATTTT.

The rearrangement uses TRBV10-3 and TRBJ2-7; 9 nucleotides agree with TRBD2. Germline V lookup: CDR1 ENHRY, CDR2 SYGVKD. Germline trimming cut 7 bases from V and 6 bases from J; bases unmatched to any gene: 7. CDR3 length equals 13 residues. The CDR3 reads CAIKNSGSSEQYF. The DNA for the CDR3 is TGTGCCATCAAAAATAGCGGGAGCTCCGAGCAGTACTTC.

The chain employs TRBV5-4 and TRBJ1-2, with TRBD1 as a possible D gene (5 bases). Germline loops: CDR1 SGHNT, CDR2 YYREEE (reference sequence). There are 12 residues in the CDR3. V was clipped by 7 bases and J by 6 bases, with 13 bases between them. The chain's CDR3 is CASPGGDHGYTF. CDR3 nucleotides: TGTGCCAGCCCTGGAGGGGATCATGGCTACACCTTC.

The chain is built from TRBV7-7 and TRBJ2-1; possible D gene TRBD2, 7 bases. CDR3 size: 15 residues. Germline lookup yields CDR1 SSHAT and CDR2 FNYEAQ (reference sequence). Trimming removed 0 bases from V and 7 bases from J, with 13 bases in between. The CDR3 nucleotides read TGTGCCAGCAGCTTAGCGGGGGGGCCTGGGAATGAGCAGTTCTTC. Protein sequence: CASSLAGGPGNEQFF.

The chain has TRBV9 and TRBJ1-2; perhaps TRBD1 as D (6 bases). The CDR3 has 13 residues. Trimming stripped 4 bases from V and 5 bases from J, with 12 bases between. The germline CDR1 and CDR2 sequences are SGDLS and YYNGEE. The DNA of the CDR3 is TGTGCCAGCAGCACTCGTGGACAGTATGGCTACACCTTC. This gives the protein CASSTRGQYGYTF.

This clone was observed once. The chain carries TRBV10-3 and TRBJ1-2; 10 bases line up with TRBD1. The ends lost 3 bases at V and 3 bases at J; junction bases unmatched: 4. The CDR3 consists of 15 residues. Germline V gene sequence: CDR1 ENHRY, CDR2 SYGVKD. CDR3 DNA: TGTGCCATCAGTGACTCGGACAGGGGGTACTATGGCTACACCTTC. Residues: CAISDSDRGYYGYTF.

This clone has just a few counts. The chain links TRBV7-9 to TRBJ1-3; unclear D gene. The germline V and J ends were trimmed by 1 base and 2 bases, with 6 bases remaining between them. CDR1 and CDR2 (germline): SEHNR, FQNEAQ (reference sequence). The CDR3 runs 14 residues. CDR3 sequence: CASSLVGAGNTIYF. The CDR3 DNA follows: TGTGCCAGCAGCTTAGTCGGGGCTGGAAACACCATATATTTT.